These 25 T cell receptor beta chains originate from one sample sequenced in a study of T cell responses to AZD1222 COVID-19 vaccine (dated by TCRdb to the early 2020s). According to the study, the label for this sample's time point signals: baseline before first vaccination. The method was the immunoSEQ multiplex PCR assay. TCRdb re-hosts the immuneACCESS table, in-frame sequences only. Its copies lack some clones; in the studies checked, an unresolved V gene accounts for under half of them, and the cause for the rest is not known. This sample lists 90,000 to 150,000 clones; roughly 84% were detected once. Clones ranked in the top ten supply roughly 1.1% of the sample. The material sequenced was peripheral blood, taken on day 0 of AZD1222 vaccination. These receptors were obtained from an adult in good health.

The rearrangement joins TRBV11-2 to TRBJ2-3; 10 positions agree with TRBD1. J gave up 2 bases and V 5 bases, and 4 bases lay outside the gene matches. Germline V CDR1 and CDR2: SGHAT, FQNNGV. The CDR3 is made up of 15 amino acids. In DNA form, the CDR3 reads TGTGCCAGCAGCATGGGACAGGGGAACACAGATACGCAGTATTTT. Amino acid sequence: CASSMGQGNTDTQYF.

The J gene is TRBJ1-6, the V gene TRBV7-2; D may be TRBD1 (6 bases). CDR1 SGHTA and CDR2 FQGNSA come from the germline V gene. Deletions cut 6 bases from V and 9 bases from J, with 15 bases between. This CDR3 spans 14 amino acids. CDR3 loop: CASSLQGESSPLHF. CDR3 nucleotide sequence: TGTGCCAGCAGTTTACAGGGTGAGAGTTCACCCCTCCACTTT.

The chain uses TRBV19 and TRBJ2-1; TRBD1 aligns across 11 bases. The CDR3 sequence is 16 residues long. Germline assignment: CDR1 LNHDA and CDR2 SQIVND (reference sequence). The junction had 12 bases not matched to a gene; V was cut back by 6 bases and J by 8 bases. The CDR3 DNA reads as TGTGCCAGTAGCCCAAGGACAGGGGGCGTTTTTGATGAGCAGTTCTTC. Translated: CASSPRTGGVFDEQFF.

The chain links TRBV12-5 to TRBJ2-5; TRBD2 agrees at 8 bases. V shed 2 bases and J 2 bases; nucleotides not matched to a gene: 13. The CDR3 sequence is 18 residues long. Germline V gene lookup returns CDR1 LGHNT and CDR2 FRNRAP. Here the CDR3 DNA reads TGTGCTAGTGGTTTGATTTCAGGGGTAGCGGGGTATCAAGAGACCCAGTACTTC. The encoded protein is CASGLISGVAGYQETQYF.

The V call is TRBV2, the J call TRBJ1-1; D might be TRBD1 (5 bases). The germline V gene has CDR1 SNHLY and CDR2 FYNNEI. The CDR3 consists of 12 residues. Trimming pared 7 bases from V and 7 bases from J, leaving 13 bases between. The CDR3 nucleotides are TGTGCCAGCAATTGGGACGTGGGTGAAGCTTTCTTT. It is translated as CASNWDVGEAFF.

The chain carries TRBV7-9 and TRBJ1-1, with D perhaps TRBD1 (6 bases). CDR1 and CDR2 (germline): SEHNR, FQNEAQ (reference sequence). V was cut by 1 base and J by 4 bases, with 10 bases left in between. The CDR3 consists of 14 residues. CDR3 residues: CASSLDQGRTEAFF. The CDR3 DNA reads TGTGCCAGCAGCTTAGATCAGGGGCGCACTGAAGCTTTCTTT.

This clone appeared a single time. The genes are TRBV5-1 and TRBJ1-2; no clear D gene. V shed 2 bases and J shed 0 bases, with 8 bases lying between them. The CDR3 length is 14 residues. Germline V gene sequence: CDR1 SGHRS, CDR2 YFSETQ. For the CDR3, the DNA is TGCGCCAGCAGCTTAGGGATTACTAACTATGGCTACACCTTC. Protein product: CASSLGITNYGYTF.

The V and J genes are TRBV27 and TRBJ1-2; D gene ambiguous. The V end lost 3 bases, the J end lost 8 bases, and 19 bases lay between the germline ends. CDR3 length equals 15 residues. CDR1 and CDR2 (germline): MNHEY, SMNVEV (reference sequence). CDR3 in amino acids: CASSLTGSGQFGYTF. The CDR3 bases are TGTGCCAGCAGTTTGACGGGATCGGGCCAGTTCGGCTACACCTTC.

The chain is built from TRBV4-3 and TRBJ1-2; 10 nucleotides agree with TRBD1. This CDR3 region has 16 residues. V shed 2 bases, J shed 2 bases, and the junction held 5 bases outside the gene matches. Germline V CDR1 and CDR2: LGHNA, YSLEER. The CDR3 DNA sequence: TGCGCCAGCAGCCAAAATGGACAGGGGGGCAACTATGGCTACACCTTC. Amino acid sequence: CASSQNGQGGNYGYTF.

The V gene is TRBV29-1, the J gene TRBJ1-1; the match to TRBD1 covers 8 bases. Germline V lookup: CDR1 SQVTM, CDR2 ANQGSEA. The trim removed 1 base at V and 7 bases at J, leaving 5 bases unmatched. The CDR3 runs 13 residues. CDR3 residues: CSVEVAQGVEAFF. CDR3 DNA sequence: TGCAGCGTTGAAGTTGCACAGGGGGTTGAAGCTTTCTTT.

V is TRBV10-3 and J is TRBJ2-7, with no clear D. The CDR3 is 14 amino acids. Germline values: CDR1 ENHRY, CDR2 SYGVKD. V dropped 11 bases and J dropped 4 bases, with 21 bases sitting between them. In DNA form, the CDR3 reads TGTGCCGCCACCTCCGGCCAGAACAGTTACGAGCAGTACTTC. It translates to CAATSGQNSYEQYF.

This sequence joins TRBV29-1 and TRBJ1-2; 8 positions agree with TRBD1. From germline, CDR1 is SQVTM and CDR2 ANQGSEA. V was pared by 5 bases and J by 2 bases, with 4 bases of the junction left unmatched. The CDR3 has 13 amino acids. The CDR3 coding sequence is TGCAGCGTTTCCGACAGGGGCAACTATGGCTACACCTTC. Translating it yields CSVSDRGNYGYTF.

CDR3 loop: CASSDGTFWTEAFF. CDR3 nucleotides: TGTGCCAGCAGCGATGGGACTTTCTGGACTGAAGCTTTCTTT. This chain joins TRBV6-2 or TRBV6-3 and TRBJ1-1; tentative D call: TRBD1 (5 bases). Germline values: CDR1 MNHEY, CDR2 SVGEGT. Trimming removed 6 bases from V and 5 bases from J, with 16 bases in between. The CDR3 has 14 residues.

DNA of the CDR3: TGTGCCAGTAGTATAACAGGGAGCTATAATTCACCCCTCCACTTT. Protein product: CASSITGSYNSPLHF. The chain employs TRBV19 and TRBJ1-6; perhaps TRBD1 as D (6 bases). This CDR3 has 15 amino acids. Trimming left V 2 bases short and J 3 bases short, with 8 bases between. Per the germline V gene, CDR1 is LNHDA and CDR2 is SQIVND (reference sequence). The variable domain in full, with the rest retrieved from reference TRBV19 and TRBJ1-6, is DGGITQSPKYLFRKEGQNVTLSCEQNLNHDAMYWYRQDPGQGLRLIYYSQIVNDFQKGDIAEGYSVSREKKESFPLTVTSAQKNPTAFYLCASSITGSYNSPLHFGNGTRLTVT.

The V gene is TRBV4-1, the J gene TRBJ2-4; 7 positions match TRBD1. There are 14 residues in the CDR3. The V gene end was trimmed by 1 base and the J gene end by 8 bases; junction bases not matched to a gene: 5. CDR1 MGHRA and CDR2 YSYEKL come from the germline V gene. The CDR3 nucleotides are TGCGCCAGCAGCCAAGGGACAGGCAGGGACATTCAGTACTTC. This sequence encodes CASSQGTGRDIQYF.

V is TRBV27 and J is TRBJ1-5; D may be TRBD1 (5 bases). The V gene's germline CDR1 is MNHEY and CDR2 SMNVEV (reference sequence). The ends were cut back, 10 bases at V and 8 bases at J, with 18 bases in the middle. This CDR3 is 13 amino acids long. The CDR3 sequence is CATRTTLGEPQHF. Written as DNA, the CDR3 is TGTGCCACCCGGACAACCCTGGGGGAGCCCCAGCATTTT.

The chain uses TRBV6-2 or TRBV6-3 and TRBJ2-7; D remains ambiguous. Trimming removed 2 bases at V and 2 bases at J, with 10 bases between. Germline V gene sequence: CDR1 MNHEY, CDR2 SVGEGT. The CDR3 has 14 residues. CDR3 sequence: CASSYGVTAYEQYF. CDR3 coding DNA: TGTGCCAGCAGTTACGGTGTCACAGCCTACGAGCAGTACTTC.

CDR3 loop: CASSILTGEDGYTF. CDR3 bases: TGCGCCAGCAGCATACTGACAGGGGAGGATGGCTACACCTTC. The V and J genes are TRBV5-1 and TRBJ1-2, with 8 bases that match TRBD1. The CDR3 extends over 14 amino acids. The J segment lost 6 bases and the V segment lost 4 bases, leaving 8 bases of the junction unmatched. Germline CDR1 SGHRS, CDR2 YFSETQ. Variable domain in full (rest from reference TRBV5-1 and TRBJ1-2): KAGVTQTPRYLIKTRGQQVTLSCSPISGHRSVSWYQQTPGQGLQFLFEYFSETQRNKGNFPGRFSGRQFSNSRSEMNVSTLELGDSALYLCASSILTGEDGYTFGSGTRLTVV.

J is TRBJ1-2 and V is TRBV9; D is unresolved. The V gene lost 3 bases and the J gene lost 4 bases, with 13 bases spanning the gap. CDR3 length: 14 residues. CDR1 and CDR2 (germline): SGDLS, YYNGEE. CDR3 amino acids: CASSATPNSYGYTF. CDR3 sequence (DNA): TGTGCCAGCAGCGCAACCCCCAATTCCTATGGCTACACCTTC.

The chain uses TRBV7-8 and TRBJ2-7; 14 bases fit TRBD2. The J segment lost 4 bases and the V segment lost 0 bases, leaving 14 bases of the junction unmatched. The V gene's germline CDR1 is SGHVS and CDR2 FQNEAQ. The CDR3 totals 20 residues. The CDR3: CASSLAISGLAGALSYEQYF. In nucleotides, the CDR3 is TGTGCCAGCAGCTTAGCCATCTCGGGACTAGCGGGGGCACTCTCATACGAGCAGTACTTC.

This chain joins TRBV5-6 and TRBJ2-7; D ambiguous. Trimming took 0 bases from V and 3 from J, leaving 7 bases between them. The length of the CDR3 is 13 residues. Germline V lookup: CDR1 SGHDT, CDR2 YYEEEE. The CDR3 coding sequence is TGTGCCAGCAGCTTGGCATGGGTCTACGAGCAGTACTTC. Translation: CASSLAWVYEQYF.

The J gene is TRBJ2-2, the V gene TRBV5-4; 7 nucleotides agree with TRBD2. The CDR3 consists of 16 residues. Germline values: CDR1 SGHNT, CDR2 YYREEE (reference sequence). The junction had 15 bases not matched to a gene; V was cut back by 5 bases and J by 8 bases. The CDR3 sequence is CASRWGGPYVAGELFF. CDR3 nucleotide sequence: TGTGCCAGCAGGTGGGGGGGACCATATGTCGCTGGGGAGCTGTTTTTT. Drawing the rest from reference TRBV5-4 and TRBJ2-2, the complete variable domain is ETGVTQSPTHLIKTRGQQVTLRCSSQSGHNTVSWYQQALGQGPQFIFQYYREEENGRGNFPPRFSGLQFPNYSSELNVNALELDDSALYLCASRWGGPYVAGELFFGEGSRLTVL.

The chain carries TRBV3-1 (or the pseudogene TRBV3-2) and TRBJ1-2; TRBD1 is a possible D gene (5 bases). CDR3 size: 14 residues. Trimming pared 4 bases from V and 4 bases from J, leaving 13 bases between. Germline V gene data show CDR1 as LGHDT and CDR2 as YNNKEL (reference sequence). The CDR3 bases are TGTGCCAGCAGCCGTTCGGGGGGGTCCTATGGCTACACCTTC. Its translation is CASSRSGGSYGYTF.

This rearrangement joins TRBV19 to TRBJ1-1; D may be TRBD1 (6 bases). Germline V gene data show CDR1 as LNHDA and CDR2 as SQIVND (reference sequence). The CDR3 covers 13 residues. V gave up 7 bases and J gave up 2 bases, with 11 bases separating them. CDR3 DNA sequence: TGTGCCAGTACGGACAGACCTAACACTGAAGCTTTCTTT. Its translation: CASTDRPNTEAFF.

This chain uses TRBV6-2 or TRBV6-3 with TRBJ2-1; 8 bases map to TRBD1. CDR1 is MNHEY and CDR2 is SVGEGT in the germline V gene. Unmatched junction bases numbered 7, after V lost 5 bases and J lost 4 bases. The CDR3 has 15 residues. The CDR3 DNA is TGTGCCAGCAGTAGAGCAGGGGGCGGGTACAATGAGCAGTTCTTC. Its translation: CASSRAGGGYNEQFF.